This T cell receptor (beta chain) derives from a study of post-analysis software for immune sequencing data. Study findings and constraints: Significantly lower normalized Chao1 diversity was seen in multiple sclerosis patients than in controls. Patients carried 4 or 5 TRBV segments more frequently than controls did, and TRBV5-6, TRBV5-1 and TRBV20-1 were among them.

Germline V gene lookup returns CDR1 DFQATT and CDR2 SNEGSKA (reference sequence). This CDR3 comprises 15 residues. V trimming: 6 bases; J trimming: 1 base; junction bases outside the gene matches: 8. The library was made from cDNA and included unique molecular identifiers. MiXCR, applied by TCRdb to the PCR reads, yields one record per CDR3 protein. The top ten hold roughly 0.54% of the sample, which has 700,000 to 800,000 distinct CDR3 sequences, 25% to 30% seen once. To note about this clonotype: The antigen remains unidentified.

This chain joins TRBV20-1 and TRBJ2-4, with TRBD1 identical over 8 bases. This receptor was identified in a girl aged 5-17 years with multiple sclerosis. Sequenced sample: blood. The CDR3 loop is CSAPDREAAKNIQYF. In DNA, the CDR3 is TGCAGTGCCCCGGACAGGGAGGCTGCCAAAAACATTCAGTACTTC.